Shown below are 13 T cell receptor beta chains from a single sample sequenced in a study of blood T cells in healthy people across ages. Then a second PCR, running roughly 7 to 11 cycles, was carried out with a sample-barcoded 5' primer and a J-beta primer mix. MiXCR, run by TCRdb on the 5' RACE reads, gives a single entry per CDR3 protein. The data contain about 680,000 distinct CDR3 sequences, about 52% of them singletons. Input material: blood. All receptors come from a woman aged 55-75 years in good health.

This chain joins TRBV28 and TRBJ2-1; D is unclear. Germline lookup yields CDR1 MDHEN and CDR2 SYDVKM. This CDR3 is 16 amino acids long. V was trimmed by 2 bases and J by 3 bases, leaving 14 bases between them. The CDR3 loop is CASSLPELNRYNEQFF. CDR3 DNA: TGTGCCAGCAGTTTACCCGAGCTAAACCGCTACAATGAGCAGTTCTTC. Complete variable domain (other parts from reference TRBV28 and TRBJ2-1): DVKVTQSSRYLVKRTGEKVFLECVQDMDHENMFWYRQDPGLGLRLIYFSYDVKMKEKGDIPEGYSVSREKKERFSLILESASTNQTSMYLCASSLPELNRYNEQFFGPGTRLTVL.

This rearrangement joins TRBV4-1 to TRBJ2-3; a weak D match, TRBD2 (5 bases). Deletions cut 4 bases from V and 0 bases from J, with 14 bases between. Germline V lookup: CDR1 MGHRA, CDR2 YSYEKL. The length of the CDR3 is 16 residues. CDR3 sequence: CASSPWTQTSTDTQYF. The CDR3 DNA reads TGCGCCAGCAGCCCCTGGACTCAAACTAGCACAGATACGCAGTATTTT.

The gene calls are TRBV27 and TRBJ2-1; tentative D call: TRBD2 (5 bases). The V end lost 4 bases, the J end lost 7 bases, and 11 bases lay between the germline ends. Germline values: CDR1 MNHEY, CDR2 SMNVEV (reference sequence). There are 13 residues in the CDR3. DNA of the CDR3: TGTGCCAGCAGTTCTCTCGCGGGTAATGAGCAGTTCTTC. This sequence encodes CASSSLAGNEQFF.

DNA of the CDR3: TGTGCCAGCAGTTACGGCCTAGCGGGAGGGGTTGGCATTCAGTACTTC. Protein sequence: CASSYGLAGGVGIQYF. This chain uses TRBV6-2 or TRBV6-3 with TRBJ2-5; the match to TRBD2 covers 12 bases. The DNA end lines up better with TRBJ2-4; the J call may be wrong. This CDR3 has 16 amino acids. Germline V lookup: CDR1 MNHEY, CDR2 SVGEGT.

With respect to this clonotype: Germline and junction disagree at one end, which may indicate a read error. For the CDR3, the DNA is TGTGCCACCGGCAGAGAAAATAGCCGAAGCACAGATACGCAGTATTTT. Translated: CATGRENSRSTDTQYF. This sequence joins TRBV15 and TRBJ2-3; unclear D gene. Germline V gives CDR1 LNHNV, CDR2 YYDKDF (reference sequence). CDR3 length: 16 residues.

The chain carries TRBV5-1 and TRBJ2-5; 8 nucleotides align to TRBD2. Germline V lookup: CDR1 SGHRS, CDR2 YFSETQ. The CDR3 is 17 amino acids. J lost 11 bases, V lost 2 bases, and 20 bases had no gene match. The CDR3 coding sequence is TGCGCCAGCAGCTTCACTAGCGGACTTAAGGGTTACAATGAGCAGTACTTC. Its protein product is CASSFTSGLKGYNEQYF.

J is TRBJ2-1 and V is TRBV29-1; tentatively, D is TRBD1 (5 bases). CDR3 length equals 13 residues. CDR1 SQVTM and CDR2 ANQGSEA come from the germline V gene. Trimming took 7 bases from V and 7 from J, leaving 17 bases between them. The CDR3 spells CSDIDGPGNEQFF. CDR3 nucleotides: TGCAGCGACATAGACGGCCCAGGGAATGAGCAGTTCTTC.

This clonotype came up a few times. Here the CDR3 DNA reads TGTGCCAGCAGCTATACTAGCGGGATCTACGAGCAGTACTTC. Translation: CASSYTSGIYEQYF. The chain has TRBV7-2 and TRBJ2-7; 10 nucleotides align to TRBD2. The germline CDR1 and CDR2 sequences are SGHTA and FQGNSA. The CDR3 extends over 14 amino acids. The V gene end was trimmed by 4 bases and the J gene end by 3 bases; junction bases not matched to a gene: 3. The full variable domain, its missing parts supplied by reference TRBV7-2 and TRBJ2-7, is GAGVSQSPSNKVTEKGKDVELRCDPISGHTALYWYRQSLGQGLEFLIYFQGNSAPDKSGLPSDRFSAERTGGSVSTLTIQRTQQEDSAVYLCASSYTSGIYEQYFGPGTRLTVT.

This clonotype was seen once. The junction differs from germline at one of its ends, possibly a read error. The chain carries TRBV7-9 and TRBJ1-6; D unclear. Germline-derived CDR1 and CDR2 are SEHNR and FQNEAQ (reference sequence). This CDR3 comprises 18 residues. This CDR3 reads CVSSLSLEGAFANSPLHF. CDR3 DNA: TGTGTCAGCAGCTTGAGTTTAGAGGGCGCTTTCGCTAATTCACCCCTCCACTTT.

The chain combines TRBV4-3 with TRBJ1-2, with no clear D. Germline loops: CDR1 LGHNA, CDR2 YSLEER. There are 19 residues in the CDR3. Between the trimmed V and J ends, which lost 0 bases and 0 bases, there was a span of 20 bases. The CDR3 nucleotides read TGCGCCAGCAGCCAAGATATGGCCAGTCCTACACTACCTAACTATGGCTACACCTTC. Translation gives CASSQDMASPTLPNYGYTF.

This clonotype was recorded a few times. The V and J genes are TRBV29-1 and TRBJ2-5, with 7 nucleotides matching TRBD1. This CDR3 spans 13 amino acids. The ends lost 7 bases at V and 1 base at J; junction bases unmatched: 6. Germline V CDR1 and CDR2: SQVTM, ANQGSEA. For the CDR3, the DNA is TGCAGCGCAAGGGACAGACCCCAAGAGACCCAGTACTTC. It encodes CSARDRPQETQYF.

The gene calls are TRBV29-1 and TRBJ2-1, with TRBD2 matching over 8 bases. The better agreement between TRBJ2-7 and the DNA end casts doubt on the J call. Germline V gene lookup returns CDR1 SQVTM and CDR2 ANQGSEA. The CDR3 extends over 14 amino acids. CDR3 DNA: TGCAGCGTTTTAGCGGGGTCGGTGTACAATGAGCAGTACTTC. It encodes CSVLAGSVYNEQYF.

In DNA form, the CDR3 reads TGTGCCAGCAGTTTATTACAGACCCAAGACGGGGATACGCAGTATTTT. It translates to CASSLLQTQDGDTQYF. The chain joins TRBV28 to TRBJ2-3, with D unresolved. Germline-derived CDR1 and CDR2 are MDHEN and SYDVKM. There are 16 residues in the CDR3. V gave up 1 base and J gave up 6 bases, with 17 bases separating them.